These T cell receptor beta chains were read from a single sample in a study of Ad26.COV2.S vaccination and SARS-CoV-2 variants. The repertoire was sequenced with immunoSEQ multiplex PCR; TCRdb's copy has only in-frame clones and lacks some. The repertoire has roughly 510,000 clones, around 88% of them found once; the top ten carry 13%. The sequences come from peripheral blood, collected in a trial of Ad26.COV2.S vaccine versus placebo. These TCRs come from a person aged 18-60 years who received the Ad26.COV2.S COVID-19 vaccine or a placebo. Each CDR3 is given with its conserved first and last residue. The D gene is left open where the match is weak. Clone size is not always given. Where it is, it says once, few, many or a class for expanded clones.

D,V,size,J,CDR3,DNA
NA,TRBV19,NA,TRBJ1-5,CASSISAARMEPQHF,TGTGCCAGTAGTATTTCGGCAGCCCGCATGGAGCCCCAGCATTTT
NA,TRBV9,NA,TRBJ2-7,CASSPSSKGLPYEQYF,TGTGCCAGCAGCCCGAGTTCGAAGGGGCTCCCCTACGAGCAGTACTTC
TRBD2,TRBV7-8,NA,TRBJ2-7,CASSRLANAYEQYF,TGTGCCAGCAGCCGACTAGCGAATGCCTACGAGCAGTACTTC
TRBD2,TRBV7-2,NA,TRBJ2-5,CASSLALAGGLQETQYF,TGTGCCAGCAGCTTAGCGTTAGCGGGAGGGCTCCAAGAGACCCAGTACTTC
TRBD2,TRBV10-3,NA,TRBJ2-3,CAINGLAGDTQYF,TGTGCCATCAACGGACTAGCGGGAGATACGCAGTATTTT
TRBD1,TRBV18,NA,TRBJ1-5,CASSPDRVNQPQHF,TGTGCCAGCTCACCGGACAGGGTGAATCAGCCCCAGCATTTT
TRBD2,TRBV27,NA,TRBJ2-3,CASSFLAGWTQYF,TGTGCCAGCAGTTTCCTAGCGGGATGGACGCAGTATTTT
NA,TRBV30,NA,TRBJ2-3,CAWSTGRADTQYF,TGTGCCTGGAGTACTGGTAGGGCAGATACGCAGTATTTT
TRBD2,TRBV2,NA,TRBJ2-1,CASSELAGGGDEQFF,TGTGCCAGCAGTGAACTAGCGGGGGGCGGGGATGAGCAGTTCTTC
NA,TRBV27,NA,TRBJ2-3,CASRFREYADTQYF,TGTGCCAGCCGATTTAGGGAGTACGCAGATACGCAGTATTTT
NA,TRBV18,NA,TRBJ2-5,CASSPGADGRETQYF,TGTGCCAGCTCACCAGGGGCCGACGGAAGAGAGACCCAGTACTTC
NA,TRBV28,NA,TRBJ1-1,CASTWGGLNTEAFF,TGTGCCAGCACTTGGGGGGGCCTGAACACTGAAGCTTTCTTT
NA,TRBV21-1,NA,TRBJ2-7,CASSKSVYIYF,TGTGCCAGCAGCAAAAGCGTGTACATCTACTTC
NA,TRBV9,NA,TRBJ2-7,CASSVGREQYF,TGTGCCAGCAGCGTAGGTAGAGAGCAGTACTTC
NA,TRBV29-1,once,TRBJ1-1,CSVGALGGNTEAFF,TGCAGCGTGGGGGCCCTCGGGGGGAACACTGAAGCTTTCTTT
NA,TRBV18,few,TRBJ2-5,CASSLGRETQYF,TGTGCCAGCTCACTCGGGAGAGAGACCCAGTACTTC
NA,TRBV21-1,once,TRBJ1-6,CASSKWTARHSPLHF,TGTGCCAGCAGCAAATGGACAGCAAGACATTCACCCCTCCACTTT